The TCR beta chain under discussion was sequenced for a study of blood T cells in healthy people across ages. For the second PCR, which ran for roughly 6 to 12 cycles, a sample-barcoded 5' primer and a J-beta primer mix were used. TCRdb reprocessed the 5' RACE reads with MiXCR, giving one entry per CDR3 protein. The table records about 1.7 million distinct CDR3 sequences, 25% to 30% of them present only once. This clonotype appeared a few times. This sequence was found in a woman in her 30s in good health. Sequencing was carried out using blood.

The CDR3 DNA follows: TGTGCCAGCAGCCCCCTTACCCTCGCGCGTACAGGGAGCGAGACCCAGTACTTC. Residues: CASSPLTLARTGSETQYF. J is TRBJ2-5 and V is TRBV28, with D tentatively TRBD1 (6 bases). Trimming left V 6 bases short and J 5 bases short, with 28 bases between. The length of the CDR3 is 18 residues. CDR1 and CDR2 (germline): MDHEN, SYDVKM.